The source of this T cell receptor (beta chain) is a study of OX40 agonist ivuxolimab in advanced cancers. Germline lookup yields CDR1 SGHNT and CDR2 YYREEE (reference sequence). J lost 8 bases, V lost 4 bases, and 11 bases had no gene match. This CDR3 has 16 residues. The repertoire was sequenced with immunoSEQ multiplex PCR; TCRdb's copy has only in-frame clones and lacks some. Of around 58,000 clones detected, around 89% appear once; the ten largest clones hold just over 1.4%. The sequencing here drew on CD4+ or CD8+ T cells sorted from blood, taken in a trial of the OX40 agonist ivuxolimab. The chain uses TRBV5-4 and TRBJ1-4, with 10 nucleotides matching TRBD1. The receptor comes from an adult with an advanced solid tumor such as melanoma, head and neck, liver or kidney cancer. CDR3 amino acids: CASSAGRDRGTEKLFF. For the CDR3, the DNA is TGTGCCAGCAGCGCGGGGCGGGACAGGGGCACCGAAAAACTGTTTTTT.